These T cell receptor beta chains were read from a single sample in a study of T cell repertoires in cytomegalovirus infection. TCRdb itself ran the reads through MiXCR, one entry per CDR3 protein. The table lists a few hundred thousand distinct CDR3 sequences, over 15% of them singletons. Input material: PBMCs. These receptors were taken from a human donor in good health (CMV status not recorded). Some clones in this sample may be carry-over from other donors' samples. The CDR3 runs from the conserved cysteine through the conserved F or W. A D gene is named only where the DNA matches it firmly. Clone size is stated in some rows and not others, as once, few, many or a class when expanded.

cdr3_aa	cdr3_nt	j_call	v_call	d_call	clone_size
CASSPTDPFGLEFYGYTF	TGTGCCAGCAGCCCTACCGACCCGTTCGGTTTGGAATTCTATGGCTACACCTTC	TRBJ1-2	TRBV11-2	-	few
CAISESATQYF	TGTGCCATCAGTGAGTCTGCTACGCAGTATTTT	TRBJ2-3	TRBV10-3	-	-
CATPTTSASTDTQYF	TGTGCCACCCCCACGACTAGCGCAAGCACAGATACGCAGTATTTT	TRBJ2-3	TRBV10-3	TRBD2	-
CASNLRLAVYNEQFF	TGTGCCAGCAATCTTCGTCTAGCGGTATACAATGAGCAGTTCTTC	TRBJ2-1	TRBV6-2/TRBV6-3	TRBD2	few
CASSLGTSGSTGLQFF	TGTGCCAGCAGCTTAGGGACTAGCGGGAGCACGGGTTTGCAGTTCTTC	TRBJ2-1	TRBV7-2	TRBD2	many
CASSQVFGRMPHQEQYF	TGCGCCAGCAGCCAAGTCTTCGGGCGAATGCCACACCAGGAGCAGTACTTC	TRBJ2-7	TRBV4-1	-	-
CASSILSRGWGNEQFF	TGTGCCAGCAGCATCCTCTCCCGCGGGTGGGGCAATGAGCAGTTCTTC	TRBJ2-1	TRBV7-2	-	many
CAKGGAATYEQYF	TGTGCCAAGGGAGGCGCAGCAACCTACGAGCAGTACTTC	TRBJ2-7	TRBV24-1	-	-
CASSQGEGASYNEQFF	TGCGCCAGCAGCCAAGGGGAGGGGGCTAGCTACAATGAGCAGTTCTTC	TRBJ2-1	TRBV4-1	-	many
CASSPPGSEKYF	TGTGCCAGCAGCCCTCCCGGGAGTGAGAAGTACTTC	TRBJ2-7	TRBV7-8	-	many
CASSLQKREVQETQYF	TGTGCCAGCAGCTTACAGAAGCGGGAGGTCCAAGAGACCCAGTACTTC	TRBJ2-5	TRBV7-8	TRBD2	many
CSASTDYTEAFF	TGCAGTGCTAGTACAGACTACACTGAAGCTTTCTTT	TRBJ1-1	TRBV20-1	-	-
CASSSPVTGMNSPLHF	TGTGCCAGCAGCTCGCCGGTGACAGGGATGAATTCACCCCTCCACTTT	TRBJ1-6	TRBV5-4	TRBD1	few